This entry is about one T cell receptor (beta chain). Its matching antigen is unknown. 60 Vbeta and 13 Jbeta primers were used in PCR. This table comes from immunoSEQ multiplex PCR, and its TCRdb copy is limited to in-frame clones, with some not included. This sample has under 200,000 clones, with around four fifths found just once. This entry comes from a study of cytomegalovirus exposure and HLA in healthy donors. Whole-study findings and limits: A later analysis revealed that TCR association rates differed between HLA loci, peaking at DRB1 and bottoming out at HLA-C.

This sequence originates from a male donor in good health and CMV-seropositive. The sequenced sample consisted of PBMCs.

The CDR3: CASSQVGRGATNEKLFF. In DNA, the CDR3 is TGCGCCAGCAGCCAAGTCGGCAGAGGTGCAACTAATGAAAAACTGTTTTTT. This chain connects TRBV4-3 to TRBJ1-4; D uncertain. The V and J ends lost 1 base and 0 bases respectively, with 12 bases between them. This CDR3 has 17 residues. Germline CDR1 LGHNA, CDR2 YSLEER.